This TCR beta chain emerged from a study of blood T cell repertoires in COVID-19. About the study: From the United States, Italy and Spain came samples of acute and convalescent COVID-19.

This CDR3 has 16 residues. Germline V gives CDR1 SGHKS, CDR2 YYEKEE (reference sequence). The V gene lost 6 bases and the J gene lost 9 bases, with 25 bases spanning the gap. In the authors' workflow: Nucleated cell counts were estimated from reference gene primer amplification. Data came from immunoSEQ multiplex PCR; TCRdb stores just in-frame clones and leaves some out. For V, J and clone size, that table is used; D and trimming come from the DNA. The sample contains roughly 40,000 clones, 65% to 85% of which appear only once. The origin of this receptor is an elderly man with active or convalescent COVID-19. Sequenced input: peripheral blood. This chain links TRBV5-5 with TRBJ1-5; no firm D call. The CDR3 region has the DNA TGTGCCAGCACGGCTGGAGGTGGAGCGCTGGGATCGCCCCAGCATTTT. It specifies CASTAGGGALGSPQHF.